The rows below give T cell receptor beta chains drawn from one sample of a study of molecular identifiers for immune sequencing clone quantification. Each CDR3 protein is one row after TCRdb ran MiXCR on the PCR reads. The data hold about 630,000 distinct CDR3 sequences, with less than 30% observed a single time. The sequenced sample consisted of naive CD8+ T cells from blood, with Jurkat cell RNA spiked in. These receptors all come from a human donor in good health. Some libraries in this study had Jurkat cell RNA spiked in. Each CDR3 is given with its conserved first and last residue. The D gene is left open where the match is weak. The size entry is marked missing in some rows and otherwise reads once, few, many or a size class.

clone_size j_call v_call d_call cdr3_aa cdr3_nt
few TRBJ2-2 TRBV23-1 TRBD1 CASSQIGQGGSINTGELFF TGCGCCAGCAGTCAAATAGGACAGGGGGGGTCAATTAACACCGGGGAGCTGTTTTTT
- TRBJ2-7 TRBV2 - CASTGVGDYEQYF TGTGCCAGCACCGGAGTGGGAGACTACGAGCAGTACTTC
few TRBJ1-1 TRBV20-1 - CSAINPRVLYTEAFF TGCAGTGCTATTAACCCTCGAGTCTTGTACACTGAAGCTTTCTTT
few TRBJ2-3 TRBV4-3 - CASSQGVGDFTDTQYF TGCGCCAGCAGCCAAGGTGTAGGGGACTTCACAGATACGCAGTATTTT
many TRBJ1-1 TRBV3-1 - CASSQEARNTEAFF TGTGCCAGCAGCCAAGAGGCTCGTAACACTGAAGCTTTCTTT
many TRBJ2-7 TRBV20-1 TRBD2 CSARDLTSGGYEQYF TGCAGTGCTAGAGATTTGACTAGCGGGGGATACGAGCAGTACTTC
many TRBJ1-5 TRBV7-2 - CASSLALSNQPQHF TGTGCCAGCAGCTTAGCCCTTAGCAATCAGCCCCAGCATTTT
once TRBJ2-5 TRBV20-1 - CSAGDFSQLRYQETQYF TGCAGTGCTGGAGATTTTAGCCAGCTGAGGTACCAAGAGACCCAGTACTTC
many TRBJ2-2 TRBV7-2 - CASSWVPMAYTGELFF TGTGCCAGCAGCTGGGTACCGATGGCTTACACCGGGGAGCTGTTTTTT
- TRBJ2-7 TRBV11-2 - CASSLDPPPATNSYEQYF TGTGCCAGCAGCTTAGATCCTCCCCCGGCAACCAACTCCTACGAGCAGTACTTC
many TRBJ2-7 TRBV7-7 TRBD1 CASSVGQGIYEQYF TGTGCTAGCAGCGTGGGACAGGGGATTTACGAGCAGTACTTC
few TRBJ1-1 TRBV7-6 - CASSVGGETEAFF TGTGCCAGCAGCGTTGGGGGTGAGACTGAAGCTTTCTTT
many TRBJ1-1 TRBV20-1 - CSAREATGLNTEAFF TGCAGTGCTAGAGAGGCTACAGGGCTGAACACTGAAGCTTTCTTT
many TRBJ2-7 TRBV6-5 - CASQGGSGQYF TGTGCCAGCCAAGGGGGATCAGGGCAGTACTTC
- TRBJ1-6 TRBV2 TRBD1 CANTDRSSYNSPLHF TGTGCCAACACGGACAGGAGCTCCTATAATTCACCCCTCCACTTT
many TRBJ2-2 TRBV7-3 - CASSLTYQAPAGELFF TGTGCCAGCAGCTTAACTTATCAGGCTCCGGCCGGGGAGCTGTTTTTT
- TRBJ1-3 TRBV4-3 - CASSPTIVGDTRYF TGCGCCAGCAGCCCGACAATAGTGGGGGACACCAGATATTTT
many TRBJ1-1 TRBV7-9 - CASSEVRGLNTEAFF TGTGCCAGCAGCGAGGTGAGGGGCTTGAACACTGAAGCTTTCTTT
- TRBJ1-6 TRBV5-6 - CASSLGRGGSYNSPLHF TGTGCCAGCAGCTTAGGACGGGGGGGCTCCTATAATTCACCCCTCCACTTT
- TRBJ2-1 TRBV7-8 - CASSLESRPPYNEQFF TGTGCCAGCAGCTTAGAATCCAGACCTCCCTACAATGAGCAGTTCTTC
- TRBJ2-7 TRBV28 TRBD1 CASSASGTAKPYEQYF TGTGCCAGCAGTGCGTCCGGGACAGCTAAACCCTACGAGCAGTACTTC
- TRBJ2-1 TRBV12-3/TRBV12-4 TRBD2 CASSPKPGLATERNNEQFF TGTGCCAGCAGCCCCAAACCGGGACTAGCGACTGAACGAAACAATGAGCAGTTCTTC
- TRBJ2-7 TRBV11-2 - CASSPTPGARGEQYF TGTGCCAGCAGCCCAACCCCGGGAGCCCGGGGCGAGCAGTACTTC
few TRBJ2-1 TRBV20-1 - CSAREVADYNEQFF TGCAGTGCTAGAGAGGTTGCGGACTACAATGAGCAGTTCTTC
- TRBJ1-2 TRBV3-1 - CASSQGRSNYGYTF TGTGCCAGCAGCCAAGGGCGGTCTAACTATGGCTACACCTTC
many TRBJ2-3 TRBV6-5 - CASTRIAGTDTQYF TGTGCCAGCACCAGAATAGCGGGCACAGATACGCAGTATTTT
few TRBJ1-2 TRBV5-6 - CASSLVGVGGYTF TGTGCCAGCAGCTTGGTTGGGGTAGGCGGCTACACCTTC
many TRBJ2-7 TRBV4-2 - CASSQVGAAGTYYEQYF TGTGCCAGCAGCCAGGTGGGGGCGGCGGGGACTTACTACGAGCAGTACTTC
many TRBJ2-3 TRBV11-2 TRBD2 CASSLGAGADTQYF TGTGCCAGCAGTTTAGGTGCGGGGGCAGATACGCAGTATTTT
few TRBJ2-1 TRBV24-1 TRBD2 CATSGGGSYNEQFF TGTGCCACCAGTGGGGGGGGGTCCTACAATGAGCAGTTCTTC
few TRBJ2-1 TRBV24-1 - CATSLGGSYNEQFF TGTGCCACCTCACTAGGCGGCTCCTACAATGAGCAGTTCTTC
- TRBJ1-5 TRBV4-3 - CASSQDTSGGSDTQHF TGCGCCAGCAGCCAAGATACTAGCGGGGGGTCGGATACGCAGCATTTT
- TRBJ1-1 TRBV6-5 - CASSYTLQCEAFF TGTGCCAGCAGTTACACCTTACAGTGTGAAGCTTTCTTT
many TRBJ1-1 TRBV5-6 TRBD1 CASSPYRGRLTEAFF TGTGCCAGCAGCCCGTACAGGGGGCGCCTCACTGAAGCTTTCTTT
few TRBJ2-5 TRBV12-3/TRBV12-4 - CASSRTQKGQETQYF TGTGCCAGCAGCCGTACCCAAAAGGGGCAAGAGACCCAGTACTTC
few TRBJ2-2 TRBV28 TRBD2 CASMPSGSDGELFF TGTGCCAGCATGCCTAGCGGGAGTGACGGGGAGCTGTTTTTT
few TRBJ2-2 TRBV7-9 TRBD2 CASSSKGLAGPHADTGELFF TGTGCCAGCAGCTCCAAGGGACTAGCGGGCCCCCACGCGGACACCGGGGAGCTGTTTTTT
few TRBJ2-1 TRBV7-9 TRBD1 CASSTDRGINNEQFF TGTGCCAGCAGCACCGACAGGGGCATCAACAATGAGCAGTTCTTC
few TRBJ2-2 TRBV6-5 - CASRPLGNTGELFF TGTGCCAGCAGGCCCTTAGGGAACACCGGGGAGCTGTTTTTT
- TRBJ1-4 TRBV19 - CSSSIDEKLFF TGTTCCAGTAGTATCGATGAAAAACTGTTTTTT
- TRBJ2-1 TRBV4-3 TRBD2 CASSQDSGRTDEQFF TGCGCCAGCAGCCAAGATAGCGGGAGAACCGATGAGCAGTTCTTC
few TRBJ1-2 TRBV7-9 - CASSLTTGANYGYTF TGTGCCAGCAGCCTAACGACAGGCGCTAACTATGGCTACACCTTC
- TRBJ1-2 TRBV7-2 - CAGEGIKSYGYTF TGTGCCGGGGAGGGTATAAAGAGCTATGGCTACACCTTC
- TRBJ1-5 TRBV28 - CASRPTGHSGEYSNQPQHF TGTGCCAGCAGACCTACGGGACACTCAGGAGAGTATAGCAATCAGCCCCAGCATTTT
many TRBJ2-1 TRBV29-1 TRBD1 CSVPGQGRSEQFF TGCAGCGTTCCAGGACAGGGCAGAAGTGAGCAGTTCTTC
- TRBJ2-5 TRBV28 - CASSLSNGLGETQYF TGTGCCAGCAGTTTATCAAACGGACTGGGAGAGACCCAGTACTTC
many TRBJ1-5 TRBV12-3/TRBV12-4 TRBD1 CASSLQGDANQPQHF TGTGCCAGCAGTTTACAGGGGGACGCCAATCAGCCCCAGCATTTT
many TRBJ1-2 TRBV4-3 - CASSQDSGADYGYTF TGCGCCAGCAGCCAAGATAGCGGGGCGGACTATGGCTACACCTTC
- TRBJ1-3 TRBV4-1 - CVSSQDRSSGNTIYF TGCGTCAGCAGCCAAGATCGCAGCTCTGGAAACACCATATATTTT
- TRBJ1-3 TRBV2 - CASTDSVGGNTIYF TGTGCCAGCACGGATTCTGTTGGGGGAAACACCATATATTTT
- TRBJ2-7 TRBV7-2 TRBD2 CASSSTGGLAGTDYEQYF TGTGCCAGCAGCTCTACCGGGGGACTAGCGGGCACCGACTACGAGCAGTACTTC